The rows below give T cell receptor beta chains drawn from one sample of a study of CDR3 diversity in severe acne. TCRdb re-derived calls from the PCR reads in MiXCR, one entry per CDR3 protein. The data show about 97,000 distinct CDR3 sequences, about half seen once. The sample was blood. All receptors derive from a male donor with acne. Both conserved end residues are part of each CDR3. A D gene is named only where the DNA matches it firmly. Size is stated for part of the rows, as once, few or many counts, or as a class when the clone is expanded.

clone size	J gene	V gene	D gene	CDR3 protein	CDR3 DNA
many	TRBJ2-7	TRBV20-1	-	CSARGAGAYEQYF	TGCAGTGCTAGAGGGGCAGGCGCCTACGAGCAGTACTTC
many	TRBJ2-7	TRBV20-1	TRBD2	CSAAQAGITYEQYF	TGCAGTGCTGCACAAGCGGGAATAACCTACGAGCAGTACTTC
-	TRBJ2-3	TRBV28	-	CASSYLLTGYTDTQYF	TGTGCCAGCAGTTACCTGCTCACGGGCTACACAGATACGCAGTATTTT
-	TRBJ2-1	TRBV11-2	-	CASSLVWASPGTYNEQFF	TGTGCCAGCAGCTTAGTTTGGGCCAGCCCCGGGACCTACAATGAGCAGTTCTTC
few	TRBJ1-6	TRBV6-2/TRBV6-3	TRBD1	CASSVTGPDLGSPLHF	TGTGCCAGCAGCGTGACAGGGCCCGATTTGGGTTCACCCCTCCACTTT
once	TRBJ2-5	TRBV5-6	TRBD2	CASSRRGVVETQYF	TGTGCCAGCAGCCGACGGGGGGTTGTAGAGACCCAGTACTTC
many	TRBJ1-2	TRBV28	-	CASSPWDRQNYGYTF	TGTGCCAGCAGTCCCTGGGACCGTCAGAACTATGGCTACACCTTC
many	TRBJ2-7	TRBV5-8	-	CASSLGVGQAGGEQYF	TGTGCCAGCAGCTTGGGCGTCGGACAGGCGGGGGGCGAGCAGTACTTC
few	TRBJ2-7	TRBV20-1	-	CSARDPGGTYEQYF	TGCAGTGCTAGAGATCCAGGCGGGACTTACGAGCAGTACTTC
-	TRBJ2-7	TRBV2	-	CASSPIPVGDEQYF	TGTGCCAGCAGTCCTATACCGGTGGGGGACGAGCAGTACTTC
many	TRBJ1-1	TRBV20-1	-	CSATGHVNTEAFF	TGCAGTGCTACGGGACACGTGAACACTGAAGCTTTCTTT
-	TRBJ1-4	TRBV6-5	TRBD1	CASSYWGQGVTNEKLFF	TGTGCCAGCAGTTACTGGGGACAGGGCGTGACTAATGAAAAACTGTTTTTT
-	TRBJ2-7	TRBV25-1	-	CASSDQEREQYF	TGTGCCAGCAGTGACCAGGAACGCGAGCAGTACTTC
few	TRBJ2-3	TRBV6-2/TRBV6-3	-	CASSSQHNEQYF	TGTGCCAGCAGCTCCCAGCACAATGAGCAGTATTTT
few	TRBJ1-4	TRBV6-5	-	CASRPGTWNEKLFF	TGTGCCAGCAGACCCGGGACTTGGAATGAAAAACTGTTTTTT
many	TRBJ2-2	TRBV5-6	-	CASSYTGELFF	TGTGCCAGCAGCTACACCGGGGAGCTGTTTTTT
once	TRBJ1-3	TRBV12-3/TRBV12-4	-	CASSLGNGSTIYF	TGTGCCAGCAGTTTGGGGAACGGAAGCACCATATATTTT
few	TRBJ1-5	TRBV6-5	TRBD1	CASSRQGASNQPQHF	TGTGCCAGCAGTCGACAGGGGGCAAGCAATCAGCCCCAGCATTTT
few	TRBJ2-6	TRBV19	-	CASRGVGVSGANVLTF	TGTGCCAGTAGGGGGGTCGGGGTTTCTGGGGCCAACGTCCTGACTTTC
many	TRBJ2-7	TRBV7-6	TRBD2	CASSTGLAGERYF	TGTGCCAGCAGCACCGGACTAGCGGGAGAACGGTACTTC
-	TRBJ1-4	TRBV4-1	-	CASRGTVNEKLFF	TGCGCCAGCAGAGGAACCGTTAATGAAAAACTGTTTTTT
many	TRBJ2-5	TRBV5-1	TRBD2	CASRDSAGEETQYF	TGCGCCAGCAGAGATTCGGCGGGGGAAGAGACCCAGTACTTC
-	TRBJ2-7	TRBV9	-	CASSVEGFEQYF	TGTGCCAGCAGCGTAGAAGGGTTCGAGCAGTACTTC
few	TRBJ2-6	TRBV6-1	TRBD1	CASSDVNRGLAGANVLTF	TGTGCCAGCAGTGATGTCAACAGGGGGCTTGCGGGGGCCAACGTCCTGACTTTC
many	TRBJ1-1	TRBV5-1	-	CASSLTLGSTEAFF	TGCGCCAGCAGCTTGACCCTTGGTAGCACTGAAGCTTTCTTT
-	TRBJ2-5	TRBV11-2	TRBD1	CASRLVGQRETQYF	TGTGCCAGCAGACTAGTGGGACAGAGGGAGACCCAGTACTTC
medium-sized	TRBJ2-7	TRBV12-3/TRBV12-4	-	CASSPGPSFNEQYF	TGTGCCAGCAGTCCGGGACCAAGTTTCAACGAGCAGTACTTC
few	TRBJ1-4	TRBV12-3/TRBV12-4	-	CASSPQWSGLGKLFF	TGTGCCAGCAGTCCCCAGTGGTCAGGGTTGGGAAAACTGTTTTTT
many	TRBJ2-3	TRBV30	TRBD2	CAWELAGNTDTQYF	TGTGCCTGGGAACTAGCGGGGAACACAGATACGCAGTATTTT
-	TRBJ2-7	TRBV12-3/TRBV12-4	TRBD2	CASSPSGRGSYEQYF	TGTGCCAGCAGCCCGAGCGGGAGGGGGTCCTACGAGCAGTACTTC
-	TRBJ2-7	TRBV7-9	-	CASSSPPRGAEEQYF	TGTGCCAGCAGCTCGCCGCCGAGGGGGGCCGAGGAGCAGTACTTC
-	TRBJ2-6	TRBV10-3	-	CAISGSTVRFPGANVLTF	TGTGCCATCAGTGGGTCTACCGTGAGGTTCCCTGGGGCCAACGTCCTGACTTTC
-	TRBJ1-1	TRBV29-1	-	CSVGKGTEAFF	TGCAGCGTTGGTAAGGGCACTGAAGCTTTCTTT
-	TRBJ2-2	TRBV9	TRBD2	CASSFGGSGSGELFF	TGTGCCAGCAGTTTCGGGGGTAGCGGGAGTGGGGAGCTGTTTTTT
-	TRBJ2-3	TRBV2	-	CASMAGLASYSTDTQYF	TGTGCCAGCATGGCGGGGTTAGCCTCATATAGCACAGATACGCAGTATTTT
-	TRBJ1-4	TRBV6-2/TRBV6-3	TRBD1	CATWGQGWEKLFF	TGTGCCACGTGGGGACAGGGGTGGGAAAAACTGTTTTTT
-	TRBJ2-5	TRBV28	-	CASRQGRKTQYF	TGTGCCAGCAGGCAGGGTAGAAAGACCCAGTACTTC
-	TRBJ1-4	TRBV9	TRBD1	CASSVDGTDATNEKLFF	TGTGCCAGCAGCGTAGACGGGACAGATGCAACTAATGAAAAACTGTTTTTT
many	TRBJ2-7	TRBV4-1	-	CASSLLTADGDEQYF	TGCGCCAGCAGCCTTCTTACCGCCGACGGGGACGAGCAGTACTTC
many	TRBJ2-3	TRBV5-8	-	CASSLVGRSTDTQYF	TGTGCCAGCAGCTTGGTCGGCAGGAGCACAGATACGCAGTATTTT
-	TRBJ1-5	TRBV7-2	-	CASSLASREVNQPQHF	TGTGCCAGCAGCTTGGCCTCTAGGGAGGTCAATCAGCCCCAGCATTTT
-	TRBJ2-2	TRBV7-2	-	CASPAGAAGELFF	TGTGCCAGCCCGGCAGGGGCTGCCGGGGAGCTGTTTTTT
-	TRBJ2-7	TRBV11-1	-	CASTHPPPQREQYF	TGTGCCAGCACCCATCCCCCCCCGCAGAGGGAGCAGTACTTC
many	TRBJ2-7	TRBV13	TRBD2	CASSSRGREDQRPYEQYF	TGTGCCAGCAGCTCTCGGGGGCGGGAGGACCAACGACCCTACGAGCAGTACTTC
-	TRBJ1-1	TRBV19	-	CASGLPNTEAFF	TGTGCCAGCGGGCTTCCGAACACTGAAGCTTTCTTT
-	TRBJ2-5	TRBV2	-	CASSLSGGVRGGIQETQYF	TGTGCCAGCAGTTTATCGGGTGGGGTGAGGGGAGGTATCCAAGAGACCCAGTACTTC
-	TRBJ2-7	TRBV6-5	-	CASSKNRSSYEQYF	TGTGCCAGCAGCAAGAACAGGAGCTCCTACGAGCAGTACTTC
-	TRBJ1-1	TRBV29-1	-	CSVVVFGGMNTEAFF	TGCAGCGTTGTTGTCTTTGGCGGCATGAACACTGAAGCTTTCTTT
many	TRBJ2-2	TRBV9	-	CASSGNTGELFF	TGTGCCAGCAGCGGGAACACCGGGGAGCTGTTTTTT
few	TRBJ1-4	TRBV14	-	CASSLGYGELFF	TGTGCCAGCAGCCTTGGTTACGGGGAACTGTTTTTT
once	TRBJ2-7	TRBV20-1	-	CSACRRYEQYF	TGCAGTGCTTGCAGGCGCTACGAGCAGTACTTC
-	TRBJ1-3	TRBV29-1	-	CSAFADSRNTIYF	TGCAGCGCGTTTGCGGACAGCAGAAACACCATATATTTT
-	TRBJ1-1	TRBV25-1	-	CASSSRPSEAFF	TGTGCCAGCAGCTCCCGACCATCTGAAGCTTTCTTT